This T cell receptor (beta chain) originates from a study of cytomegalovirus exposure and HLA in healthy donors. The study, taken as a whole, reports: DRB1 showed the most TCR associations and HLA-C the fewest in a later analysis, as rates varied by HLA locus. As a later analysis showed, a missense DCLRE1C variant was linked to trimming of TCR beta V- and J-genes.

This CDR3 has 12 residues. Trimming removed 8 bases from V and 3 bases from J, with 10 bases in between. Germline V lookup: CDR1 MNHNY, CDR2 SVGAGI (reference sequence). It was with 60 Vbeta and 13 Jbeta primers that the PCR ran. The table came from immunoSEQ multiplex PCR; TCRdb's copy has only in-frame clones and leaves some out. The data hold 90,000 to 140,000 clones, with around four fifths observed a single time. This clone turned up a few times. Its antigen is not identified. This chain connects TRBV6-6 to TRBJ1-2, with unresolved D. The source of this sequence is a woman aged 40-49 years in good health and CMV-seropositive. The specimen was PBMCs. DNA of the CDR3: TGTGCCAGCGGAGAAGCATACTATGGCTACACCTTC. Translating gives CASGEAYYGYTF.